Here is one T cell receptor beta chain with its context. What it recognizes is unknown. In TCRdb, the reads were re-called with MiXCR into one record per CDR3 protein. Found here are around 900,000 distinct CDR3 sequences, 31% of them singletons; the top ten hold 11% to 15%. The sample comes from a study of T cell repertoires in cytomegalovirus infection. On the study more broadly: Indicated by public TCR beta signatures were CMV infection and matching HLA type. Study-level results: Clonotypes of TCR beta that were HLA-C-restricted and CMV-specific dominated the ex vivo response.

The origin of this receptor is a human donor in good health (CMV status not recorded). Some clones in this sample may be carry-over from other donors' samples. Sequenced material: cultured CD8+ T cells from PBMCs, taken from culture after CMV antigen stimulation.

CDR3 amino acids: CASSLARDSFSPVTDTQYF. CDR3 nucleotides: TGTGCCAGCAGCTTAGCGCGGGACAGCTTCTCCCCAGTTACAGATACGCAGTATTTT. The chain couples TRBV7-9 to TRBJ2-3; tentatively, D is TRBD1 (7 bases). V shed 0 bases and J shed 3 bases, with 22 bases lying between them. CDR3 length equals 19 residues. Germline lookup yields CDR1 SEHNR and CDR2 FQNEAQ (reference sequence).